This paragraph reports one T cell receptor (beta chain). Germline V lookup: CDR1 MNHEY, CDR2 SVGAGI. The CDR3 loop spans 14 amino acids. V was shortened by 5 bases and J by 7 bases, with 15 bases between the two germline ends. All enrollees were roughly 18 to 100 years old and from about two dozen US areas. Symptom resolution, clearance, or two negative PCRs marked the recovered donors of Cohort 3. This entry comes from a study of blood T cell repertoires in COVID-19. Study in general: The analysed material was cDNA or gDNA that came from T cells, B-cell-depleted T cells, or PBMCs.

Measured with immunoSEQ multiplex PCR; TCRdb has only the in-frame clones, and not every one. The sample shows roughly 260,000 clones, 80% to 90% of them seen only once. The origin of this receptor is a woman aged 50 to 60 who had recovered from COVID-19. The source material was PBMCs or T cells enriched from blood (not recorded which). V and J are TRBV6-5 and TRBJ1-5; D not certain. The CDR3 coding sequence is TGTGCCAGCAGTCTCCTCTGGAGTGGCCAGCCCCAGCATTTT. This gives the protein CASSLLWSGQPQHF.